This record covers a single T cell receptor beta chain. Its antigen is currently unknown. This sample stems from a study of CD8 T cells in ankylosing spondylitis. Study-level results: Reportedly, significant enrichment of disease-linked clones occurred in matched ankylosing spondylitis synovial fluid. Disease-linked clones were CD8+ and relatively rare in peripheral blood. Fewer than 10 highly homologous variants formed a TCR beta motif that appeared characteristic of ankylosing spondylitis blood.

The CDR3 runs to 15 residues. Germline V gene data show CDR1 as LNHNV and CDR2 as YYDKDF (reference sequence). V was shortened by 1 base and J by 3 bases, with 12 bases between the two germline ends. The TCR beta libraries were generated through quantitative 5'-RACE incorporating molecular barcodes. TCRdb analysed the 5' RACE reads with MiXCR anew, one entry per CDR3 protein. Found here are some 270,000 distinct CDR3 sequences, roughly a third of them singletons; the top ten hold around 4.2%. The receptor's source is a male donor with ankylosing spondylitis or in good health (not recorded which). This chain uses TRBV15 with TRBJ1-2, with D maybe TRBD1 (5 bases). Input material: blood, either unsorted or a sorted T cell fraction (not recorded which). CDR3: CATSRAGQGDYGYTF. The CDR3 bases are TGTGCCACCAGCAGAGCGGGCCAAGGGGACTATGGCTACACCTTC.